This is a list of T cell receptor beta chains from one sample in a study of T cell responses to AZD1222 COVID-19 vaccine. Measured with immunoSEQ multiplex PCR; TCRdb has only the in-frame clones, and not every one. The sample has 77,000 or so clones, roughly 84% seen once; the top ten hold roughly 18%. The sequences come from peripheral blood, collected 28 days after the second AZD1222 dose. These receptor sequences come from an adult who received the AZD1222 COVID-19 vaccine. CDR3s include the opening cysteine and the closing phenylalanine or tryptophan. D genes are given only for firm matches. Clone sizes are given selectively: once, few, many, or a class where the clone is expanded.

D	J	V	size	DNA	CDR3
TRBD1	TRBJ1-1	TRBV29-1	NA	TGCAGCGCCAGGGGACAGGGTGGTGCTTTCTTT	CSARGQGGAFF
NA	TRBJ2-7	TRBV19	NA	TGTGCCAGTAGCACCCCAGGGGCAGGGAAGTACGAGCAGTACTTC	CASSTPGAGKYEQYF
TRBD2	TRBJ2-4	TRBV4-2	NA	TGTGCCAGCAGCCCCCTTGGCGGGGGGACCTTAGCCAAAAACATTCAGTACTTC	CASSPLGGGTLAKNIQYF
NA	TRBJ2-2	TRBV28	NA	TGTGCCAGCAGTTTGGGCCAGACCGGGGAGCTGTTTTTT	CASSLGQTGELFF
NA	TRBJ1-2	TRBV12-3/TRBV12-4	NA	TGTGCCAGCAGTTTAGGGACCGCGGGAGGCTACACCTTC	CASSLGTAGGYTF
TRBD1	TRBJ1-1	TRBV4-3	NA	TGCGCCAGCAGCCGGACAGGGTTGAACACTGAAGCTTTCTTT	CASSRTGLNTEAFF
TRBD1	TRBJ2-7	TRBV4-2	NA	TGTGCCAGCAGCCAAGATATAGGGACAGGGGTCACCTACGAGCAGTACTTC	CASSQDIGTGVTYEQYF
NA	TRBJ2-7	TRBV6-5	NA	TGTGCCAGCAGTTACACGTCCGCGCTCCTCTACGAGCAGTACTTC	CASSYTSALLYEQYF
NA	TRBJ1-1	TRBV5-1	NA	TGCGCCAGCAGCTTGGCCTCTACGAACACTGAAGCTTTCTTT	CASSLASTNTEAFF
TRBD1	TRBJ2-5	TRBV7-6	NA	TGTGCCAGCAGCTTCAGTAGGACAGGGGGTACAGAGACCCAGTACTTC	CASSFSRTGGTETQYF
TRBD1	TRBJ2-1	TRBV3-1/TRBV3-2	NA	TGTGCCAGCAGCTACGAGGGCAGGGGGCGAGAACAGTTCTTC	CASSYEGRGREQFF
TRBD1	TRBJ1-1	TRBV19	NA	TGTGCCAGTATCCATACGGGACAGGGCCCGAACACTGAAGCTTTCTTT	CASIHTGQGPNTEAFF
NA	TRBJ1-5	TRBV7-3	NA	TGTGCCAGCAGCGCTAATAGCAATCAGCCCCAGCATTTT	CASSANSNQPQHF
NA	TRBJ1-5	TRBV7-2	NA	TGTGCCAGCACCCCGGCCCCGGGGTCTCAGCCCCAGCATTTT	CASTPAPGSQPQHF
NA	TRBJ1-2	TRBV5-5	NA	TGTGCCAGCAGCTTCACCGAGGGGATCGCCTATGGCTACACCTTC	CASSFTEGIAYGYTF
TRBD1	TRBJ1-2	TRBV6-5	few	TGTGCCAGCAGTTACATGGACAGGGATGGCTACACCTTC	CASSYMDRDGYTF
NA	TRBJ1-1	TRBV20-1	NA	TGCAGGGAGACTAGGGGGACTGAAGCTTTCTTT	CRETRGTEAFF
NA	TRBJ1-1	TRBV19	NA	TGTGCCAGTAGAATACCCGGGACTAAAAACACTGAAGCTTTCTTT	CASRIPGTKNTEAFF
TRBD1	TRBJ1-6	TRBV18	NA	TGTGCCAGCTCCACTAGAGGGACAGGGGATTCACCCCTCCACTTT	CASSTRGTGDSPLHF
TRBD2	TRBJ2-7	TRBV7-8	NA	TGTGCCAGCAGCCTCAGGACTAGCGTATCCTCCTACGAGCAGTACTTC	CASSLRTSVSSYEQYF
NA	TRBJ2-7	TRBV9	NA	TGTGCCAGCAGCGGAGGACAGTCCTACTACGAGCAGTACTTC	CASSGGQSYYEQYF
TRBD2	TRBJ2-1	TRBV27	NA	TGTGCCAGCAGTTTCGGGGGGGGGAATGAGCAGTTCTTC	CASSFGGGNEQFF
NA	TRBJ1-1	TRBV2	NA	TGTGCCAGCAGCCCCGATCTTTACACTGAAGCTTTCTTT	CASSPDLYTEAFF
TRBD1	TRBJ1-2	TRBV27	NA	TGTGCCAGCAGTTTAACCGGGACAGCTAACTATGGCTACACCTTC	CASSLTGTANYGYTF
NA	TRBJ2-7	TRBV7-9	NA	TGTGCCAGCAGCCCCATGGACGGCTCACGCGAGCAGTACTTC	CASSPMDGSREQYF
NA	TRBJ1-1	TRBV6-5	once	TGTGCCAGCAGCCAATCCCTCGGTGGCACTGAAGCTTTCTTT	CASSQSLGGTEAFF
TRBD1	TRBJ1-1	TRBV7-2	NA	TGTGCCAGCAGCGGGGGCAACAGGGGCACTGAAGCTTTCTTT	CASSGGNRGTEAFF